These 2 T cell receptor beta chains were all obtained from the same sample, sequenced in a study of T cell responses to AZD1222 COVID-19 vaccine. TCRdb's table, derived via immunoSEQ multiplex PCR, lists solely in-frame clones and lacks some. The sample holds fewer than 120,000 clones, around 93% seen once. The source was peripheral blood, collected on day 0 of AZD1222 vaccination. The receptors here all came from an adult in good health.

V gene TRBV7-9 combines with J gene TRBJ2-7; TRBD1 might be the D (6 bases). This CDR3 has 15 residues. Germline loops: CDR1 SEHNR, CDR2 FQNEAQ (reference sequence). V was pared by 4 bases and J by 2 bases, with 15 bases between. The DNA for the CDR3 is TGTGCCAGCAGCTCGACAGGCACTTCGACCTACGAGCAGTACTTC. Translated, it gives CASSSTGTSTYEQYF.

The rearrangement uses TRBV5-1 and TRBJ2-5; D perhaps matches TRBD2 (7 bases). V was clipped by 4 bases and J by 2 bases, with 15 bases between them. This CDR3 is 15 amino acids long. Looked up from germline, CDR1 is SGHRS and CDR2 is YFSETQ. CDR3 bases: TGCGCCAGCAGCGGAGGGCGGGGGCCACAAGAGACCCAGTACTTC. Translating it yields CASSGGRGPQETQYF.